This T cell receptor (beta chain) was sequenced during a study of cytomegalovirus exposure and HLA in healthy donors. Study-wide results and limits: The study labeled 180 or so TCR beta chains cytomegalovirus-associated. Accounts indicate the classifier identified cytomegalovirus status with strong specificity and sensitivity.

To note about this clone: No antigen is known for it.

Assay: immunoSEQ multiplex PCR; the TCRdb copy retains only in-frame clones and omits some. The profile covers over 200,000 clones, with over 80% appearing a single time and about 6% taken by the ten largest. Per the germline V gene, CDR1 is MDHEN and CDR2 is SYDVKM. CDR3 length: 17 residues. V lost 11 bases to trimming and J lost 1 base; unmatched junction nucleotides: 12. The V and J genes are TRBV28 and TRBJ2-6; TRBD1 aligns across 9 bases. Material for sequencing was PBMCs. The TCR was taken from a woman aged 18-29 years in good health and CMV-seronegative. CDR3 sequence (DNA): TGTGCCGGATCCCCCCGGACAGGGGAATCTGGGGCCAACGTCCTGACTTTC. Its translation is CAGSPRTGESGANVLTF.